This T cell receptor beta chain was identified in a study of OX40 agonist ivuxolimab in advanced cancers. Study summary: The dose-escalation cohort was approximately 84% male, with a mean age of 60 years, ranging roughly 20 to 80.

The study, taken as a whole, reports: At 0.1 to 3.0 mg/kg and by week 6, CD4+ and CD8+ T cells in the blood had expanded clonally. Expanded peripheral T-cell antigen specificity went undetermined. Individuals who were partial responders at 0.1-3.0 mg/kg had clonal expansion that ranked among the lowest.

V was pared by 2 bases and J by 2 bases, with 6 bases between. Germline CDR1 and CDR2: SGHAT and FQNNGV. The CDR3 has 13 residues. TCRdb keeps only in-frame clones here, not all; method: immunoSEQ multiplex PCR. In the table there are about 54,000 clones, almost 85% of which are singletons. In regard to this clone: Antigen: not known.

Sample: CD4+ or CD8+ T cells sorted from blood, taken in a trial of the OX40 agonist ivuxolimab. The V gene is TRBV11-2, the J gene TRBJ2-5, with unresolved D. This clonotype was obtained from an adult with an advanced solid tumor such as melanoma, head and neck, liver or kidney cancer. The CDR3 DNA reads TGTGCCAGCAGCTTATTTCCACAAGAGACCCAGTACTTC. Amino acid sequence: CASSLFPQETQYF. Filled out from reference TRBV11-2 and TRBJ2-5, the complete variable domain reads EAGVAQSPRYKIIEKRQSVAFWCNPISGHATLYWYQQILGQGPKLLIQFQNNGVVDDSQLPKDRFSAERLKGVDSTLKIQPAKLEDSAVYLCASSLFPQETQYFGPGTRLLVL.